These 5 T cell receptor beta chains originate from one sample sequenced in a study of regulatory and conventional T cells in RAG deficiency (dated by TCRdb to about 2017). Before genomic DNA extraction, conventional CD4+ T cells were purified from blood as CD25-low CD127-high cells. Library preparation employed the immunoSEQ multiplex PCR assay. TCRdb provides this immuneACCESS table in a form limited to in-frame rearrangements. Some clones are lacking; in checked studies, under half of them reflect an unresolved V gene, and why the rest are absent is not known. A total of 20,000 to 25,000 clones appear in this sample, nearly 96% of them only once. 1% to 1.5% of the sample lies in the top ten. These data were also filed under a second study, of regulatory T cells. From that second study: The multiplex PCR relied on 52 forward TRBV primers and 13 reverse TRBJ primers, and amplification bias was corrected through assay-based and computational methods.

Sequencing was done on a sample of CD25- CD4+ T cells sorted from blood. These TCRs come from a human donor in good health.

The table lists this clone with a count of one. The genes are TRBV18 and TRBJ1-5, with 9 bases fitting TRBD1. V gave up 3 bases and J gave up 6 bases; unmatched junction bases: 6. The CDR3 spans 15 residues. Germline V gene data show CDR1 as KGHSH and CDR2 as LQKENI. In DNA form, the CDR3 reads TGTGCCAGCTCACCGGATCCGGACAGGGGTCAGCCCCAGCATTTT. Translating gives CASSPDPDRGQPQHF.

Concerning this clone: The identical CDR3 is also encoded by other nucleotide sequences in the sample. The gene calls are TRBV9 and TRBJ2-3; tentative D call: TRBD2 (6 bases). Trimming removed 5 bases from V and 3 bases from J, with 19 bases in between. The CDR3 extends over 16 amino acids. The germline gives CDR1 SGDLS, CDR2 YYNGEE. The CDR3 loop is CASSNEVVGSTDTQYF. The DNA for the CDR3 is TGTGCCAGCAGTAACGAGGTCGTCGGGAGTACAGATACGCAGTATTTT.

The J gene is TRBJ1-3, the V gene TRBV9, with 7 positions matching TRBD1. Looked up from germline, CDR1 is SGDLS and CDR2 is YYNGEE. The V gene end was trimmed by 2 bases and the J gene end by 2 bases; junction bases not matched to a gene: 7. This CDR3 is built from 16 residues. CDR3 sequence reads: CASSVAPGTAGNTIYF. The CDR3 nucleotides read TGTGCCAGCAGCGTTGCGCCCGGGACAGCTGGAAACACCATATATTTT.

The rearrangement joins TRBV29-1 to TRBJ1-2; D not certain. The CDR3 totals 11 residues. CDR1 is SQVTM, CDR2 ANQGSEA, per germline. V lost 4 bases and J 8 bases, leaving 11 bases between the germline ends. DNA of the CDR3: TGCAGCGTTGTACAGAATCAAGGCTACACCTTC. It encodes CSVVQNQGYTF.

In this sample, this clone turned up a few times. The chain employs TRBV5-6 and TRBJ1-3; D not certain. Between the trimmed V and J ends, which lost 0 bases and 0 bases, there was a span of 4 bases. Germline assignment: CDR1 SGHDT and CDR2 YYEEEE. This CDR3 comprises 14 residues. CDR3 protein: CASSLVSSGNTIYF. The CDR3 DNA reads as TGTGCCAGCAGCTTGGTGAGCTCTGGAAACACCATATATTTT.